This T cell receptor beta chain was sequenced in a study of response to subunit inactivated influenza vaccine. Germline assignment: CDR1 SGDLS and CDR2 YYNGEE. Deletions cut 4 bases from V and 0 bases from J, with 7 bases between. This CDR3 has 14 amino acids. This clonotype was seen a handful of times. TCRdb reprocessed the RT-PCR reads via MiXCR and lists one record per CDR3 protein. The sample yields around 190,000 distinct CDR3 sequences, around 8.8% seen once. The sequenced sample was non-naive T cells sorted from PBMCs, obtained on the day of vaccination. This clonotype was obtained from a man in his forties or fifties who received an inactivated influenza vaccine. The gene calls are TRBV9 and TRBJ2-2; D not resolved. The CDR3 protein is CASSIQSNTGELFF. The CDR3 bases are TGTGCCAGCAGCATACAGTCGAACACCGGGGAGCTGTTTTTT. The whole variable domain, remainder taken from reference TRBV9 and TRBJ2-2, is DSGVTQTPKHLITATGQRVTLRCSPRSGDLSVYWYQQSLDQGLQFLIQYYNGEERAKGNILERFSAQQFPDLHSELNLSSLELGDSALYFCASSIQSNTGELFFGEGSRLTVL.